The sequence of this T cell receptor (beta chain) was determined in a study of tumor-infiltrating lymphocytes in primary liver carcinoma. A primer matching the constant region was used to make TCR beta cDNA from approximately 500 ng of total RNA. It was through three nested multiplex PCR rounds of slightly modified ARM-PCR that TCR beta libraries arose. The study ran its first two PCR rounds for approximately 10 cycles each, using TRBV1-TRBV30 forward primers and a C-beta reverse primer. One entry per CDR3 protein results from TCRdb running MiXCR on the multiplex PCR reads. The top ten hold about 6% of the sample, which has approximately 330,000 distinct CDR3 sequences, approximately 65% seen once. J lost 3 bases, V lost 0 bases, and 8 bases had no gene match. Germline V gives CDR1 SGHAT, CDR2 FQNNGV. CDR3 size: 19 residues. This clonotype was seen repeatedly, ten times or more. What it binds is unknown.

General study findings and limits: Tumors carried a top-250-clone fraction significantly exceeding that of blood (p = 0.039).

Germline DNA was also extracted, while the blood RNA originated from unsorted whole blood. V usage is TRBV11-2 and J usage is TRBJ2-2; 12 positions match TRBD2. Material: peripheral blood. The receptor was derived from a man between 40 and 49 years old with primary liver carcinoma and hepatitis B virus infection. As DNA, the CDR3 is TGTGCCAGCAGCTTAGATTCTAGCGGGAGGGCCCTCGACACCGGGGAGCTGTTTTTT. Its translation is CASSLDSSGRALDTGELFF.